The present TCR beta chain was sequenced within a study of blood T cell repertoires in COVID-19. For the study at large: Collection of acute and convalescent COVID-19 samples took place in the United States, Italy and Spain. PBMCs, B-cell-depleted T cells, or T cells were the source of the cDNA or gDNA that made up the material.

Per the original methods: Reference gene primer amplification gave nucleated cell count estimates. Only in-frame clones appear in the TCRdb table, and some are missing; sequencing was by immunoSEQ multiplex PCR. The DNA was the basis for D and trimming; V, J and clone size are from that table. The sample has 85,000 to 130,000 clones, over 75% seen once. In germline, CDR1 is SGHTA, CDR2 FQGNSA. This CDR3 has 15 residues. V was clipped by 4 bases and J by 2 bases; unmatched bases: 7. Sample: peripheral blood. This chain connects TRBV7-2 to TRBJ2-7; TRBD1 matches at 8 bases. This clonotype was obtained from a human donor in a cohort sampled during active COVID-19. The CDR3 here is CASSSTGVPTYEQYF. The CDR3 region has the DNA TGTGCCAGCAGCTCGACAGGGGTCCCGACCTACGAGCAGTACTTC.